Listed below are T cell receptor beta chains from one sample, sequenced in a study of T-cell memory formation after mild COVID-19. TCRdb independently ran MiXCR on the 5' RACE reads; one entry per CDR3 protein. The sample consists of 250,000 to 300,000 distinct CDR3 sequences, about a sixth of them appearing once. The sample consisted of PBMCs or a T cell subset sorted from them (not recorded which). These receptors were obtained from a man in his late teens or twenties who had mild COVID-19 (a few samples of this study predate the infection). Cell type and time point are not known. The CDR3 runs from the conserved cysteine through the conserved F or W. Each record gives: V gene, clone size, J gene, D gene, CDR3 protein, CDR3 DNA. D genes are given only for firm matches. Size is stated for part of the rows, as once, few or many counts, or as a class when the clone is expanded.

v_call: TRBV3-1; clone_size: -; j_call: TRBJ2-5; d_call: -; cdr3_aa: CASRHYREETQYF; cdr3_nt: TGTGCCAGCAGACATTACAGGGAAGAGACCCAGTACTTC
v_call: TRBV28; clone_size: -; j_call: TRBJ1-6; d_call: -; cdr3_aa: CASREGVRPLHF; cdr3_nt: TGTGCCAGCAGAGAGGGGGTTCGGCCCCTCCACTTT
v_call: TRBV9; clone_size: -; j_call: TRBJ2-4; d_call: -; cdr3_aa: CASSEGKGGKVNIQYF; cdr3_nt: TGTGCCAGCAGCGAGGGGAAGGGGGGCAAGGTGAACATTCAGTACTTC
v_call: TRBV7-9; clone_size: -; j_call: TRBJ2-1; d_call: TRBD1; cdr3_aa: CASRSRTGAYNEQFF; cdr3_nt: TGTGCCAGCAGAAGCCGGACAGGGGCCTACAATGAGCAGTTCTTC
v_call: TRBV10-3; clone_size: -; j_call: TRBJ2-5; d_call: TRBD2; cdr3_aa: CAISGGLAGLETQYF; cdr3_nt: TGTGCCATCAGTGGGGGACTAGCGGGGTTGGAGACCCAGTACTTC
v_call: TRBV7-3; clone_size: many; j_call: TRBJ2-1; d_call: -; cdr3_aa: CASSLSGTYNEQFF; cdr3_nt: TGTGCCAGCAGCTTATCGGGGACCTACAATGAGCAGTTCTTC
v_call: TRBV20-1; clone_size: -; j_call: TRBJ2-5; d_call: TRBD1; cdr3_aa: CSARDPDRGETQYF; cdr3_nt: TGCAGTGCTAGGGACCCTGACAGGGGCGAGACCCAGTACTTC
v_call: TRBV20-1; clone_size: few; j_call: TRBJ1-1; d_call: -; cdr3_aa: CSARETPNTEAFF; cdr3_nt: TGCAGTGCTAGAGAGACCCCTAACACTGAAGCTTTCTTT
v_call: TRBV29-1; clone_size: many; j_call: TRBJ2-5; d_call: TRBD2; cdr3_aa: CSATSTSGGETQYF; cdr3_nt: TGCAGCGCGACCTCGACTAGCGGGGGGGAGACCCAGTACTTC
v_call: TRBV29-1; clone_size: few; j_call: TRBJ1-1; d_call: -; cdr3_aa: CSVEYRPGTEAFF; cdr3_nt: TGCAGCGTTGAATACAGGCCAGGCACTGAAGCTTTCTTT
v_call: TRBV6-2/TRBV6-3; clone_size: many; j_call: TRBJ2-3; d_call: TRBD1; cdr3_aa: CATTTGGMTDTQYF; cdr3_nt: TGTGCCACCACGACAGGGGGCATGACAGATACGCAGTATTTT
v_call: TRBV7-3; clone_size: few; j_call: TRBJ2-3; d_call: TRBD2; cdr3_aa: CASSLSSRGGGTDTQYF; cdr3_nt: TGTGCCAGCAGCTTAAGTTCCCGTGGCGGGGGTACAGATACGCAGTATTTT
v_call: TRBV7-2; clone_size: -; j_call: TRBJ2-3; d_call: TRBD2; cdr3_aa: CASSWMGGTDTQYF; cdr3_nt: TGTGCCAGCAGTTGGATGGGGGGGACAGATACGCAGTATTTT
v_call: TRBV2; clone_size: -; j_call: TRBJ2-1; d_call: TRBD2; cdr3_aa: CASRPTSGGAHEQFF; cdr3_nt: TGTGCCAGCAGACCGACTAGCGGGGGGGCCCATGAGCAGTTCTTC
v_call: TRBV7-9; clone_size: few; j_call: TRBJ1-2; d_call: TRBD1; cdr3_aa: CASSPSGVRTGQDRTF; cdr3_nt: TGTGCCAGCAGCCCCAGCGGGGTCCGGACAGGGCAAGATCGGACCTTC
v_call: TRBV28; clone_size: -; j_call: TRBJ2-1; d_call: -; cdr3_aa: CASSTWTEAQGEQFF; cdr3_nt: TGTGCCAGCTCTACCTGGACGGAGGCGCAGGGTGAGCAGTTCTTC
v_call: TRBV4-3; clone_size: -; j_call: TRBJ1-2; d_call: TRBD1; cdr3_aa: CASSGGTALLYGYTF; cdr3_nt: TGCGCCAGCAGCGGCGGGACAGCACTACTCTATGGCTACACCTTC
v_call: TRBV7-9; clone_size: few; j_call: TRBJ2-2; d_call: TRBD1; cdr3_aa: CASSPHRGPGELFF; cdr3_nt: TGTGCCAGCAGCCCTCACAGGGGACCCGGGGAGCTGTTTTTT
v_call: TRBV29-1; clone_size: few; j_call: TRBJ2-1; d_call: TRBD1; cdr3_aa: CSVEDPRGQGAQGEQFF; cdr3_nt: TGCAGCGTTGAAGATCCCCGGGGTCAGGGGGCGCAGGGTGAGCAGTTCTTC
v_call: TRBV7-9; clone_size: -; j_call: TRBJ1-3; d_call: -; cdr3_aa: CASSRGVGSGNTIYF; cdr3_nt: TGTGCCAGCAGCAGGGGGGTCGGCTCTGGAAACACCATATATTTT
v_call: TRBV6-5; clone_size: -; j_call: TRBJ2-5; d_call: TRBD2; cdr3_aa: CASHSAGGQETQYF; cdr3_nt: TGTGCCAGTCATTCGGCGGGGGGCCAAGAGACCCAGTACTTC
v_call: TRBV4-3; clone_size: -; j_call: TRBJ1-2; d_call: -; cdr3_aa: CASSQEPRRGYGYTF; cdr3_nt: TGCGCCAGCAGCCAAGAACCGAGGCGCGGCTATGGCTACACCTTC
v_call: TRBV20-1; clone_size: -; j_call: TRBJ2-3; d_call: TRBD2; cdr3_aa: CSANVVSSGGPRDTQYF; cdr3_nt: TGCAGTGCTAATGTTGTGTCAAGCGGGGGGCCGAGGGATACGCAGTATTTT
v_call: TRBV6-6; clone_size: -; j_call: TRBJ1-5; d_call: -; cdr3_aa: CAVTGGNQPQHF; cdr3_nt: TGTGCCGTGACCGGTGGCAATCAGCCCCAGCATTTT
v_call: TRBV7-2; clone_size: -; j_call: TRBJ2-7; d_call: -; cdr3_aa: CASSLDPPGTVSYEQYF; cdr3_nt: TGTGCCAGCAGCTTAGATCCCCCCGGTACGGTCTCCTACGAGCAGTACTTC
v_call: TRBV5-4; clone_size: -; j_call: TRBJ2-5; d_call: -; cdr3_aa: CATEEGPRETQYF; cdr3_nt: TGTGCCACCGAGGAGGGGCCTAGGGAGACCCAGTACTTC
v_call: TRBV4-1; clone_size: -; j_call: TRBJ2-7; d_call: -; cdr3_aa: CASSQVATGRYEQYF; cdr3_nt: TGCGCCAGCAGCCAAGTGGCGACAGGAAGGTACGAGCAGTACTTC
v_call: TRBV3-1; clone_size: many; j_call: TRBJ2-1; d_call: TRBD2; cdr3_aa: CASSQRGAGNEQFF; cdr3_nt: TGTGCCAGCAGCCAGCGGGGGGCCGGGAATGAGCAGTTCTTC
v_call: TRBV12-3/TRBV12-4; clone_size: few; j_call: TRBJ1-5; d_call: -; cdr3_aa: CASSPRTAGSNQPQHF; cdr3_nt: TGTGCCAGCAGTCCGCGAACCGCAGGGAGCAATCAGCCCCAGCATTTT
v_call: TRBV4-1; clone_size: -; j_call: TRBJ2-1; d_call: -; cdr3_aa: CASSLWGGTNEQFF; cdr3_nt: TGCGCCAGCAGCCTCTGGGGGGGCACAAATGAGCAGTTCTTC
v_call: TRBV4-3; clone_size: -; j_call: TRBJ2-3; d_call: -; cdr3_aa: CASSQVLASSTDTQYF; cdr3_nt: TGCGCCAGCAGCCAAGTACTGGCATCTAGCACAGATACGCAGTATTTT